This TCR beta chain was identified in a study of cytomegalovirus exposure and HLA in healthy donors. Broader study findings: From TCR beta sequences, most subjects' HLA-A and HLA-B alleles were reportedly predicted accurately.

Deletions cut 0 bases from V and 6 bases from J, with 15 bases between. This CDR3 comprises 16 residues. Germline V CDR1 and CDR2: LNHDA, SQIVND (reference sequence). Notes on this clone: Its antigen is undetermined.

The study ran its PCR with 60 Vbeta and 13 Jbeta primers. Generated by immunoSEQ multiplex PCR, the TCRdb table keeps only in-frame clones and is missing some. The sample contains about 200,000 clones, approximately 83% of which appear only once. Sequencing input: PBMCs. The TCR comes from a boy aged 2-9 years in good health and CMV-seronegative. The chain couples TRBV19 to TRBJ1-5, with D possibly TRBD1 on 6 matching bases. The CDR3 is CASSIDRAGVGQPQHF. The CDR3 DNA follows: TGTGCCAGTAGTATAGATCGCGCAGGGGTAGGTCAGCCCCAGCATTTT.